This T cell receptor (beta chain) was found in a study of blood T cell repertoires in COVID-19. Looking at the study overall: Acute and convalescent COVID-19 specimens originated in the United States, Italy and Spain. Sample material is recorded as cDNA or gDNA derived from T cells, B-cell-depleted T cells, or PBMCs.

The CDR3 covers 14 residues. The trim removed 4 bases at V and 1 base at J, leaving 1 base unmatched. Germline V gene sequence: CDR1 SGDLS, CDR2 YYNGEE. As handled by the study authors: It was from reference gene primer amplification that nucleated cell counts were estimated. The method was immunoSEQ multiplex PCR; TCRdb's version includes in-frame clones alone and lacks a portion of them. D and trimming come from the DNA, and the V and J calls and clone size come from that table. The sample holds under 200,000 clones, 80% to 85% seen once. This chain links TRBV9 with TRBJ2-1, with TRBD1 matching over 8 bases. This sequence was found in a woman aged 60-75 years with acute or convalescent COVID-19. Input material: peripheral blood. CDR3 loop: CASSQGASYNEQFF. The DNA of the CDR3 is TGTGCCAGCAGCCAGGGGGCTTCCTACAATGAGCAGTTCTTC.